This TCR beta chain was retrieved from a study of post-analysis software for immune sequencing data (dated by TCRdb to about 2015). Regarding the complete study: Relapsing-remitting, secondary progressive and progressive-relapsing multiple sclerosis were recorded as disease courses, and subtype annotation was lacking for some patients. Patient repertoires were compared against roughly 11 previously published healthy control repertoires from donors aged about 6 to 26 years. A subset of samples was prepared in parallel using single-end sample barcoding, then pooled and co-amplified after Illumina adapter ligation. Results the study describes overall, beyond this receptor: Roughly 5 TRBV segments, including TRBV5-6, TRBV5-1 and TRBV20-1, were significantly more frequent in patients than controls. Direct clustering with F measure revealed strong co-clustering of samples prepared in the same batch, which led to a batch-effect correction. Normalized Chao1 diversity was significantly lower in multiple sclerosis patients than controls, suggesting substantial peripheral T-cell clonal expansion. The multiple sclerosis patient group was slightly younger than the control group.

Remarks on this clonotype: The clone's antigen remains unknown. Base qualities are missing; no much larger clone stands one base away.

CDR1 is given as SGHRS and CDR2 as YFSETQ, both from the germline V gene. The cysteine opens and the phenylalanine closes a CDR3 of 16 amino acids. CDR3 DNA only is kept here, 48 bases in frame from base 1. The library was prepared using PCR. Sequencing used an Illumina HiSeq 2500. Unique molecular identifiers were incorporated into TCR beta cDNA libraries to reduce PCR and sequencing biases. Approximately 500,000 cDNA molecules were obtained for every 1 to 10 million input T cells, so each molecule roughly corresponded to one T cell. The patient libraries were prepared and sequenced using the same protocol as the earlier healthy control dataset. Within a given batch, samples were prepared together, multiplexed and sequenced on the same HiSeq lane. The study's processing was this. MIGEC was used to process the raw barcoded reads, and molecular identifier groups with only a single read were discarded before consensus assembly and CDR3 extraction. Clonotype tables were post-analysed with VDJtools, and diversity was normalized by down-sampling all datasets to the smallest sample size. To correct batch-related cross-sample contamination, repertoire overlap clustering matched CDR3 amino acid sequences but not nucleotide sequences. TCRdb reworked the public reads: Q25 trimming with fastp, MiXCR clone assembly, productive beta chains retained. Every CDR3 protein is listed once, alongside the most common genes and DNA of its rows. TCRdb's processing, not the authors', yielded these V and J calls. Recorded for this sample are approximately 730,000 distinct CDR3 sequences; roughly 46% of them occurred a single time. The ten largest clones represent approximately 4.4% of the sample.

To demonstrate the VDJtools post-analysis software, the study profiled TCR beta repertoires from the peripheral blood of about 13 young patients with multiple sclerosis. Multiple sclerosis patients were children and adolescents aged roughly 6 to 16 years. In this chain, TRBV5-1 is recombined with TRBJ2-7, with 8 middle bases fitting TRBD2. The J call is uncertain, as TRBJ2-5 better fits the DNA end. The sequencing input was blood. The source of this sequence is a girl under 18 with multiple sclerosis. The nucleotide sequence is TGCGCCAGCAGCTTGACCCCAGCGGGGGTTGGGGAGACCCAGTACTTC. Its protein reads: CASSLTPAGVGETQYF.